The clone carrying this T cell receptor beta chain was detected ten times or more. Its matching antigen is unknown. This sample was included in a study of CD8 T cells in ankylosing spondylitis. Whole-study results and caveats: Some of these motif variants have turned up before, in reports on reactive arthritis synovial fluid and blood. Characteristic, it appeared, of ankylosing spondylitis blood was a TCR beta motif of fewer than 10 highly homologous variants.

With molecular barcodes, quantitative 5'-RACE was used to make the TCR beta libraries. TCRdb reprocessed the 5' RACE reads via MiXCR and lists one record per CDR3 protein. The sample carries roughly 250,000 distinct CDR3 sequences, about 9.1% recorded once. Material: blood, either unsorted or a sorted T cell fraction (not recorded which). The receptor comes from a male donor with ankylosing spondylitis or in good health (not recorded which).

This CDR3 is CASTGLRTDTQYF. CDR3 DNA sequence: TGTGCCAGCACCGGACTGCGGACAGATACGCAGTATTTT. The chain has TRBV2 and TRBJ2-3; tentative D call: TRBD2 (5 bases). Trimming took 7 bases from V and 3 from J, leaving 11 bases between them. The CDR3 has 13 residues. CDR1 is SNHLY and CDR2 is FYNNEI in the germline V gene. Looking up the rest from reference TRBV2 and TRBJ2-3 gives the full variable domain: EPEVTQTPSHQVTQMGQEVILRCVPISNHLYFYWYRQILGQKVEFLVSFYNNEISEKSEIFDDQFSVERPDGSNFTLKIRSTKLEDSAMYFCASTGLRTDTQYFGPGTRLTVL.